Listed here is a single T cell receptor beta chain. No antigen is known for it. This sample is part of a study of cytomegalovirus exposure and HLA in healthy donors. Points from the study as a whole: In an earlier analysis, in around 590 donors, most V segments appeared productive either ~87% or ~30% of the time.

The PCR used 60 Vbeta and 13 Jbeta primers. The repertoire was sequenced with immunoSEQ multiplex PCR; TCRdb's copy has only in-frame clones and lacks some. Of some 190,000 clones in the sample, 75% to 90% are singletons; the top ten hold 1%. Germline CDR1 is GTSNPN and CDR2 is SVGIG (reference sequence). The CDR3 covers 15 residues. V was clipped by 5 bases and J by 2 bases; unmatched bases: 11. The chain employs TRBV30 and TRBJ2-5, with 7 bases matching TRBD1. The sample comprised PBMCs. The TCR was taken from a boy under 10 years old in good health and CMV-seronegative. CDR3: CAWCLAGGSQETQYF. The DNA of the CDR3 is TGTGCCTGGTGTTTGGCAGGGGGATCTCAAGAGACCCAGTACTTC.